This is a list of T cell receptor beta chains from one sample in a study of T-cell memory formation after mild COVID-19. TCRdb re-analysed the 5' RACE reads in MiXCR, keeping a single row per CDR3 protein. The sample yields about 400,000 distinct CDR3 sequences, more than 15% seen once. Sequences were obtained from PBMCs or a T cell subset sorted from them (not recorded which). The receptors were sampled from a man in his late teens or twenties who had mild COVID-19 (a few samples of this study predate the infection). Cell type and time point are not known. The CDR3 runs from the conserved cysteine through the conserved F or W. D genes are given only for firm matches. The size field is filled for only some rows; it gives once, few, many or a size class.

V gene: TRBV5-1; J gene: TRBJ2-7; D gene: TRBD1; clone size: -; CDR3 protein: CASSSSGQVYYEQYF; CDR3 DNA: TGCGCCAGCAGCTCGTCGGGACAGGTTTACTACGAGCAGTACTTC
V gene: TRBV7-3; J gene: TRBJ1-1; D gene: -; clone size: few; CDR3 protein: CASSSPGNTEAFF; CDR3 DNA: TGTGCCAGCAGCTCGCCTGGAAACACTGAAGCTTTCTTT
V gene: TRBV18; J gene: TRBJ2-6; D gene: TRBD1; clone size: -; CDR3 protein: CASSPGQASSGANVLTF; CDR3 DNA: TGTGCCAGCTCACCGGGACAGGCAAGCTCTGGGGCCAACGTCCTGACTTTC
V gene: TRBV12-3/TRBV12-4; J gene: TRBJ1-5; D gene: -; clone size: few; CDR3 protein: CASSLRVSNQPQHF; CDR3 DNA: TGTGCCAGCAGTTTAAGGGTCAGTAATCAGCCCCAGCATTTT
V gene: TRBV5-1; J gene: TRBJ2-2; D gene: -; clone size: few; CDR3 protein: CASSLGQFTGELFF; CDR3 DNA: TGCGCCAGCAGCTTGGGACAGTTCACCGGGGAGCTGTTTTTT
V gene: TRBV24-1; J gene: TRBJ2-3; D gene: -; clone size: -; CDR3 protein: CATSGKAVPDTQYF; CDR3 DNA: TGTGCCACCAGTGGGAAGGCGGTGCCAGATACGCAGTATTTT
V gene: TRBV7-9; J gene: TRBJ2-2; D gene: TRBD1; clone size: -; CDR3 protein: CASSSRTGENTGELFF; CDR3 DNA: TGTGCCAGCAGCTCTAGGACAGGCGAGAACACCGGGGAGCTGTTTTTT
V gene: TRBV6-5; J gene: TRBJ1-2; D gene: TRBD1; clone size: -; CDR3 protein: CASSYSGQAAGFYGYTF; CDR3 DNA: TGTGCCAGCAGTTACTCGGGACAGGCGGCGGGATTCTATGGCTACACCTTC
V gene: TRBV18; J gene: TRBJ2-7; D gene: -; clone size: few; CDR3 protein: CASTRGLTRGEQYF; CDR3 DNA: TGTGCCAGCACCCGGGGCCTAACCAGGGGCGAGCAGTACTTC
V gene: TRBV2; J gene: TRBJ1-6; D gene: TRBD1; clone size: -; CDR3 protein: CASSRTGGISPLHF; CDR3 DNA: TGTGCCAGCAGTAGGACAGGGGGCATCTCACCCCTCCACTTT
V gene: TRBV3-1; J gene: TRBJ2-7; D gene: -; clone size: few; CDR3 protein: CASSQAGLLYEQYF; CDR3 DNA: TGTGCCAGCAGCCAAGCTGGACTACTCTACGAGCAGTACTTC
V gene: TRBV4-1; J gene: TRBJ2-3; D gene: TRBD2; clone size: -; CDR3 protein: CASSQDPGLRSTDTQYF; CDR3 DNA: TGCGCCAGCAGCCAAGATCCGGGACTAAGATCCACAGATACGCAGTATTTT
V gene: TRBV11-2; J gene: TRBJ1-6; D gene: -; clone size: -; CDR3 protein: CASSWRTVFLSSPLHF; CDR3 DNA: TGTGCCAGCAGCTGGAGGACCGTATTTTTGAGTTCACCCCTCCACTTT
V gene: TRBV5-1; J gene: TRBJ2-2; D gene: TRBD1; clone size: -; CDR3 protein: CASSLEDRASGELFF; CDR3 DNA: TGCGCCAGCAGCTTAGAGGACAGGGCCTCCGGGGAGCTGTTTTTT
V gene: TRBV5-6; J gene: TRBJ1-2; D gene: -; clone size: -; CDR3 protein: CASSLFRGYPTNYGYTF; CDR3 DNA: TGTGCCAGCAGCTTGTTCCGCGGTTATCCCACTAACTATGGCTACACCTTC
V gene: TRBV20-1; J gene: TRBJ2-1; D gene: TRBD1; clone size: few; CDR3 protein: CSARAPPDRVYAEQFF; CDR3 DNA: TGCAGTGCTAGAGCCCCACCCGACAGGGTTTACGCTGAGCAGTTCTTC
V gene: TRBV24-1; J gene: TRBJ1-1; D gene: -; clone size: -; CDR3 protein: CATSETGAEAFF; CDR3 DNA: TGTGCCACCAGTGAGACGGGGGCTGAAGCTTTCTTT
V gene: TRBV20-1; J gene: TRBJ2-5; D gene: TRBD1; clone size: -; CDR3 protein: CSARDTGGRETQYF; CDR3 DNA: TGCAGTGCTAGAGATACAGGGGGCCGAGAGACCCAGTACTTC
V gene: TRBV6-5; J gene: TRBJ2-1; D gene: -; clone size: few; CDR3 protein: CASSYDRSSYNEQFF; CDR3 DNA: TGTGCCAGCAGTTACGATAGGAGCTCCTACAATGAGCAGTTCTTC
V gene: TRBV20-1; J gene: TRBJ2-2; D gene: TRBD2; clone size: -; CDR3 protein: CSASSGGVVGELFF; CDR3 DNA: TGCAGTGCTAGTAGCGGGGGGGTTGTCGGGGAGCTGTTTTTT
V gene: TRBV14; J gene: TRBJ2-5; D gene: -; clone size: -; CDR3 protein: CASSQHRVSWETQYF; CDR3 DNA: TGTGCCAGCAGCCAGCACAGGGTTTCTTGGGAGACCCAGTACTTC
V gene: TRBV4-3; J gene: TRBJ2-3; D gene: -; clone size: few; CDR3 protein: CASSQGMTDTQYF; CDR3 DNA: TGCGCCAGCAGCCAGGGGATGACGGATACGCAGTATTTT
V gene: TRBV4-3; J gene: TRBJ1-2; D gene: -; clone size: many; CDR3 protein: CASSPMTRGGYGYTF; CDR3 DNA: TGCGCCAGCAGCCCCATGACCAGGGGCGGATATGGCTACACCTTC
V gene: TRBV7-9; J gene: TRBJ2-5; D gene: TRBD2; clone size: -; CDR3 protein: CASSLDTSGRFFETQYF; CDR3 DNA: TGTGCCAGCAGCTTAGATACTAGCGGGAGATTCTTTGAGACCCAGTACTTC
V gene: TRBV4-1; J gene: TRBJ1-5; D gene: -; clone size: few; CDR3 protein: CASSPRAVSNQPQHF; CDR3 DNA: TGCGCCAGCAGCCCCCGGGCCGTTAGCAATCAGCCCCAGCATTTT
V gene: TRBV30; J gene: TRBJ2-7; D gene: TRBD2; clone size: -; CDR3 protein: CACLAGRSYEQYF; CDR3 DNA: TGTGCCTGCCTAGCGGGGAGATCCTACGAGCAGTACTTC
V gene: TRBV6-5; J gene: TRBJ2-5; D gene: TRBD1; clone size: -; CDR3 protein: CASSYLTSDRGMEETQYF; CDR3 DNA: TGTGCCAGCAGTTACTTAACCTCGGACAGGGGGATGGAAGAGACCCAGTACTTC
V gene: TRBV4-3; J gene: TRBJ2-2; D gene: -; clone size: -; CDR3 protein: CASRSDRSTGELFF; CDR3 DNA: TGCGCCAGCCGCTCGGACAGATCCACCGGGGAGCTGTTTTTT
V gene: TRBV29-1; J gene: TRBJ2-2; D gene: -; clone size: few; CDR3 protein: CSVAGRTGTGELFF; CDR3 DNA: TGCAGCGTTGCAGGCAGAACGGGCACCGGGGAGCTGTTTTTT
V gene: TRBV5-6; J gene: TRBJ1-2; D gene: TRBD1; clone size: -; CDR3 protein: CASSIGTGDPYGCTF; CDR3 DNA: TGTGCCAGCAGCATCGGGACAGGGGACCCCTATGGCTGCACCTTC
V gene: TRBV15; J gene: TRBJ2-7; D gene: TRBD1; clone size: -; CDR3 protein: CATSKSGQGIGEQYF; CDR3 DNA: TGTGCCACCAGCAAATCGGGACAGGGAATAGGGGAGCAGTACTTC
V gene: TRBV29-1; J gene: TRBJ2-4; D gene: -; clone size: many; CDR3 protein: CSVEDPLDRKNIQYF; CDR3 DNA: TGCAGCGTTGAAGATCCCCTGGACCGCAAAAACATTCAGTACTTC
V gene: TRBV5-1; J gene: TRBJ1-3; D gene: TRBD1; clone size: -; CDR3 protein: CASSLGDSYSGNTIYF; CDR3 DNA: TGCGCCAGCAGCTTGGGGGACAGCTACTCTGGAAACACCATATATTTT
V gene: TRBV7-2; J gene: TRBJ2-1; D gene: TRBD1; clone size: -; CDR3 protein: CASSQRQGKFF; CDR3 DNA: TGTGCCAGCAGCCAGAGACAGGGCAAGTTCTTC
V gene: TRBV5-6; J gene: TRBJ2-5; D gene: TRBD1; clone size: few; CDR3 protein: CASSQIDRGLETQYF; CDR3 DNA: TGTGCCAGCAGCCAAATAGACAGGGGGCTTGAGACCCAGTACTTC
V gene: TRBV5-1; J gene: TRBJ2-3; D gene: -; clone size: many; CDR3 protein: CASSLDLDTQYF; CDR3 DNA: TGCGCCAGCAGCTTGGATTTAGATACGCAGTATTTT
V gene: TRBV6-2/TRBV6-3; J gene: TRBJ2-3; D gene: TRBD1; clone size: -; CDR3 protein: CASSGGTGGTDTQYF; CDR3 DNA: TGTGCCAGCAGCGGGGGGACAGGGGGCACAGATACGCAGTATTTT
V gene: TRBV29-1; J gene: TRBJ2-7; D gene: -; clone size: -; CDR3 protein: CSVEGLSYEQYF; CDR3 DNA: TGCAGCGTTGAAGGACTTAGCTACGAGCAGTACTTC
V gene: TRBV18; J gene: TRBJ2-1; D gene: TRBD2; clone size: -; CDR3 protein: CASSPQGTSGGFNEQFF; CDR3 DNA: TGTGCCAGCTCACCGCAAGGGACTAGCGGGGGTTTCAATGAGCAGTTCTTC
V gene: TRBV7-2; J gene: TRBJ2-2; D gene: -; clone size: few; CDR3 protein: CASSDRIANTGELFF; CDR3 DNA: TGTGCCAGCAGCGACAGGATTGCGAACACCGGGGAGCTGTTTTTT
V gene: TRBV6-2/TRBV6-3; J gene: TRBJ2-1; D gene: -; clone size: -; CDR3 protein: CASSSPEQPEQFF; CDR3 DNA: TGTGCCAGCAGTTCTCCCGAACAACCCGAGCAGTTCTTC
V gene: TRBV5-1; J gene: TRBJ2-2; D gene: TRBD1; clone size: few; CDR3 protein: CASSLGAGGIGELFF; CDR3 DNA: TGCGCCAGCAGCTTGGGCGCAGGGGGCATCGGGGAGCTGTTTTTT
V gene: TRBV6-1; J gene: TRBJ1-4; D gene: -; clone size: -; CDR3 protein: CASSARGGVDEKLFF; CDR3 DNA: TGTGCCAGCAGTGCCAGGGGAGGAGTAGATGAAAAACTGTTTTTT
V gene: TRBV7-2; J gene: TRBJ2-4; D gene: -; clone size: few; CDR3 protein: CASRSTGLAKNIQYF; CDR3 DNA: TGTGCCAGCAGATCAACAGGGCTAGCCAAAAACATTCAGTACTTC
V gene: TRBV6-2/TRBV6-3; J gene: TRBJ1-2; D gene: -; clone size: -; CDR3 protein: CASTLIYRVGGYTF; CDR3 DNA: TGTGCCAGCACCTTAATCTACAGGGTTGGCGGCTACACCTTC